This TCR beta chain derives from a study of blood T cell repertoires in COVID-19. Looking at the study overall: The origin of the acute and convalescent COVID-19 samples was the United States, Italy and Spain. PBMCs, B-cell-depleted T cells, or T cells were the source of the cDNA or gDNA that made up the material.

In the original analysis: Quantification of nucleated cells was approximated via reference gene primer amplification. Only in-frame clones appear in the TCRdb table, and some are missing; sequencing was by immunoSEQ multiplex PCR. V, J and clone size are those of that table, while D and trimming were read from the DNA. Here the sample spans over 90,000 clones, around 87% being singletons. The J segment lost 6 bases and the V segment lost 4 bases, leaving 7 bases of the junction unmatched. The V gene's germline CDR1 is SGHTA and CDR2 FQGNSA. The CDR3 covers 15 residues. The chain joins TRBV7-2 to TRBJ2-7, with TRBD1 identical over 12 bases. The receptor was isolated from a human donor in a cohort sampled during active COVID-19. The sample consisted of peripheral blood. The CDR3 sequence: CASSSAGQGASEQYF. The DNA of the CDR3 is TGTGCCAGCAGCTCTGCGGGACAGGGGGCGTCCGAGCAGTACTTC.